Listed below are T cell receptor beta chains from one sample, sequenced in a study of T cells in Graves' hyperthyroidism and ophthalmopathy. TCRdb re-derived calls from the multiplex PCR reads in MiXCR, one entry per CDR3 protein. Here the sample spans 250,000 to 300,000 distinct CDR3 sequences, around 20% being singletons. The sample consisted of blood. The origin of the receptors is a man aged 50 to 60 with Graves' ophthalmopathy. Both conserved end residues are part of each CDR3. Each record gives: J gene, CDR3 length, V gene, CDR3 protein.

>TRBJ2-1|15|TRBV9
CASSALGLEYNEQFF
>TRBJ2-1|14|TRBV6-1
CASAPGPRTGEQFF
>TRBJ2-3|16|TRBV20-1
CSARVKLAGVADTQYF
>TRBJ2-3|14|TRBV5-8
CASSRDRGTDTQYF
>TRBJ1-6|13|TRBV28
CASLPPYNSPLHF
>TRBJ1-5|16|TRBV6-1
CASSELYGGAAQPQHF
>TRBJ1-5|15|TRBV5-1
CASSEDRGLNQPQHF
>TRBJ2-2|14|TRBV20-1
CSAREGGRTGELFF
>TRBJ2-3|12|TRBV7-6
CASSPSPDTQYF
>TRBJ1-2|16|TRBV6-1
CASSEVLGRTNYGYTF
>TRBJ1-1|14|TRBV3-1
CASSGQGGWTEAFF
>TRBJ2-1|17|TRBV7-3
CASSPNLAGGPGGEQFF
>TRBJ2-7|15|TRBV5-1
CASSRQGATGDEQYF
>TRBJ2-1|15|TRBV4-2
CASSQGTSGANEQFF
>TRBJ2-5|13|TRBV2
CASTAGVGETQYF
>TRBJ2-7|15|TRBV25-1
CASSAAGAKYHEQYF
>TRBJ2-1|13|TRBV6-1
CASGNRVSNEQFF
>TRBJ2-1|15|TRBV7-9
CASSSLTKAFDEQFF
>TRBJ2-1|13|TRBV15
CATSRDLGREQFF
>TRBJ1-5|13|TRBV19
CASSYGFNQPQHF
>TRBJ2-5|14|TRBV14
CASSPRGGLKTQYF
>TRBJ2-2|14|TRBV11-2
CASSFLLGAGELFF
>TRBJ1-5|16|TRBV12-3/TRBV12-4
CASSSVVGRGDQPQHF
>TRBJ2-7|15|TRBV6-1
CASSEGTDSTYEQYF
>TRBJ1-1|12|TRBV28
CASSSGSSEAFF
>TRBJ1-4|19|TRBV5-1
CASSQVLTIVSLVDEKLFF
>TRBJ2-3|15|TRBV2
CASKDPGRSTDTQYF
>TRBJ2-1|15|TRBV28
CASSLLERELNEQFF
>TRBJ1-2|12|TRBV10-3
CAISERSSGYTF
>TRBJ1-1|13|TRBV7-6
CASSFSLGTEAFF
>TRBJ2-2|15|TRBV11-1
CASSSRGMSTGELFF
>TRBJ1-6|15|TRBV20-1
CSARDTLRTGSPLHF
>TRBJ1-1|15|TRBV5-1
CASSLRGARNTEAFF
>TRBJ2-5|15|TRBV6-1
CASSEVGGNQETQYF
>TRBJ1-2|15|TRBV6-1
CASSELGRTTYGYTF
>TRBJ2-2|14|TRBV6-1
CASRAGANTGELFF
>TRBJ1-2|15|TRBV6-1
CASSEQGAGNYGYTF
>TRBJ2-5|16|TRBV20-1
CSAFLSPISAEETQYF
>TRBJ1-5|17|TRBV6-2/TRBV6-3
CASSYSRAPSINEPQHF
>TRBJ1-5|14|TRBV30
CAWSSGQGNQPQHF
>TRBJ2-7|14|TRBV20-1
CSAHTVGLPYEQYF
>TRBJ2-1|13|TRBV28
CASSFLRHNEQFF
>TRBJ2-6|15|TRBV30
CAWRPREAGANVLTF
>TRBJ1-1|15|TRBV28
CASSSQNLDGLEAFF
>TRBJ1-1|13|TRBV24-1
CATSGRGNTEAFF
>TRBJ2-7|12|TRBV5-1
CASSSGGTEQYF
>TRBJ2-3|14|TRBV13
CASGRDYYTDTQYF
>TRBJ1-2|14|TRBV5-1
CASSRDTRNYGYTF
>TRBJ1-2|13|TRBV14
CASSQDFYYGYTF
>TRBJ2-7|15|TRBV16
CASSQSVGVSYEQYF